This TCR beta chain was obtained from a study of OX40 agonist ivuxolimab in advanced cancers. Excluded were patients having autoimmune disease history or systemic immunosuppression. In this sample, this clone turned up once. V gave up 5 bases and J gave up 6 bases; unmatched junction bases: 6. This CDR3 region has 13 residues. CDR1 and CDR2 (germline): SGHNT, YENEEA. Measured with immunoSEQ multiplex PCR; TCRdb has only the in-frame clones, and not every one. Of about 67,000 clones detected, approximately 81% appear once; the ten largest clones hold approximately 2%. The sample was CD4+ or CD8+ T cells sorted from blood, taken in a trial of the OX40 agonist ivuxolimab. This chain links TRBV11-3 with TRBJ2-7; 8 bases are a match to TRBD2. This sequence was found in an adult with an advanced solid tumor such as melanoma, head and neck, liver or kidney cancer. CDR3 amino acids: CASSRGLGSEQYF. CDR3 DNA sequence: TGTGCCAGCAGCAGGGGACTAGGCTCCGAGCAGTACTTC.